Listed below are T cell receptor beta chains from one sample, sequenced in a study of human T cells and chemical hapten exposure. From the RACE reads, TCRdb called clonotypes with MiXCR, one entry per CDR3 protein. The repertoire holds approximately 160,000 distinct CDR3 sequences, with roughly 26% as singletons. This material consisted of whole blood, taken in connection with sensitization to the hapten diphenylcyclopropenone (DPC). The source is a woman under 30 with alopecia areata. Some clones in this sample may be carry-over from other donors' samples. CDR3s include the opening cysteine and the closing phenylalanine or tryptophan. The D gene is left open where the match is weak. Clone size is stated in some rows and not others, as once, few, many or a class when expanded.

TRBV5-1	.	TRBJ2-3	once	TGCGCCAGCAGCTTGCGGCCAGGAGGGGATACGCAGTATTTT	CASSLRPGGDTQYF
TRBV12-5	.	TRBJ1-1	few	TGTGCTAGTGGGTCAGGACCTTGGGAAGCTTTCTTT	CASGSGPWEAFF
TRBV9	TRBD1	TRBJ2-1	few	TGTGCCAGCAGCGTGACCGGGACAGGGGGCTGGAATGAGCAGTTCTTC	CASSVTGTGGWNEQFF
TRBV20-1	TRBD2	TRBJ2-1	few	TGCAGTGCTAGAGTGCCAGCGGGAGGAGGAAATGAGCAGTTCTTC	CSARVPAGGGNEQFF
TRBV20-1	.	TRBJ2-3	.	TGCAGTGCTCCTCCCGGGGAGTCGGGCACAGATACGCAGTATTTT	CSAPPGESGTDTQYF
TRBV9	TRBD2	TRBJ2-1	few	TGTGCCAGCACCGGGGGCGGGGGGCCACGGGAGCAGTTCTTC	CASTGGGGPREQFF
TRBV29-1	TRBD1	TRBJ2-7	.	TGCAGCACCCCCGGGGACAGGGGTTCTGCCTACGAGCAGTACTTC	CSTPGDRGSAYEQYF
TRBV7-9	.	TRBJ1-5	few	TGTGCCAGCAGCTTAGGGGGCCCGGTTAATCAGCCCCAGCATTTT	CASSLGGPVNQPQHF
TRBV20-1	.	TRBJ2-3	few	TGCAGTGCTAAGAGCACAGATACGCAGTATTTT	CSAKSTDTQYF
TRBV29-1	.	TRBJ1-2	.	TGCAGCGTTGAAGGGCGATCAGGGGACGCCCGAACACCCTATGGCTACACCTTC	CSVEGRSGDARTPYGYTF
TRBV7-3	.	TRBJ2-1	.	TGTGCCAGCAGCTTCAGACAGGCCCATGAGCAGTTCTTC	CASSFRQAHEQFF
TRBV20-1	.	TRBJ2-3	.	TGCAGTGCTAGAGATCAAGCAGATACGCAGTATTTT	CSARDQADTQYF
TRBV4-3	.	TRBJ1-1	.	TGCGCCAGCAGCCAAGATCGGGGGGGTGAAGCTTTCTTT	CASSQDRGGEAFF
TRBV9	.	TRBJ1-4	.	TGTGCCAGCAGCGTGGGACTCCCCAGCAGCCAACGGGAAAAACTGTTTTTT	CASSVGLPSSQREKLFF
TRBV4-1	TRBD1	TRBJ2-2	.	TGCGCCAGCAGCCAGCGGACAGGGCAGAACACCGGGGAGCTGTTTTTT	CASSQRTGQNTGELFF
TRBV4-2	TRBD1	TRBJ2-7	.	TGTGCCAGCAGCAAGATACCCGGACAGGGGGCGGGCGAGCAGTACTTC	CASSKIPGQGAGEQYF
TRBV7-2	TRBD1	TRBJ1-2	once	TGTGCCAGCAGCTTCCGAGCGGGACAGTCTAACTATGGCTACACCTTC	CASSFRAGQSNYGYTF
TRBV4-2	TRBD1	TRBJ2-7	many	TGTGCCAGCAGCCAAGATAGAGGGGACAGGGGGCTCTACGAGCAGTACTTC	CASSQDRGDRGLYEQYF
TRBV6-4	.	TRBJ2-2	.	TGTGCCAGCAGTGACAGGGAGAACACCGGGGAGCTGTTTTTT	CASSDRENTGELFF
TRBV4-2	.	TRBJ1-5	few	TGTGCCAGCAGCCAAGTGGAGGGGAACCACCAGCCCCAGCATTTT	CASSQVEGNHQPQHF
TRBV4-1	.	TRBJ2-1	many	TGCGCCAGCAGCCAAGATCTAGTTAAGGGACACAATGAGCAGTTCTTC	CASSQDLVKGHNEQFF
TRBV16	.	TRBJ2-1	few	TGTGCCAGCAGCCAATGGATCGACAATGAGCAGTTCTTC	CASSQWIDNEQFF